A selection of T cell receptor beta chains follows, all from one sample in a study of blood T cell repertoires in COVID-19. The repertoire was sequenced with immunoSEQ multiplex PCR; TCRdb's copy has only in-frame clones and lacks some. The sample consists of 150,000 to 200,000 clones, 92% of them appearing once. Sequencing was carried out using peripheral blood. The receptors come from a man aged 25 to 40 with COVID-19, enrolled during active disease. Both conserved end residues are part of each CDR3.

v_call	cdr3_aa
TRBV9	CASSPGLFSYEQYF
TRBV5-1	CASSPSGRDTDTQYF
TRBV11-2	CASTLGQGNYGYTF
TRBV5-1	CASSSWEGTQYF
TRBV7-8	CASSLRGSTGYEQYF
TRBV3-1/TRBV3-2	CASRLAYTGELFF
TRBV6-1	CASSEYGGQGGFEQYF
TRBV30	CAWSVGGRDYEQYF
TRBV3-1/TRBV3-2	CASSQEESSYNEQFF
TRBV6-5	CASSSQGGPLHF
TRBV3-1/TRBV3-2	CASRPGTGPTYEQYF
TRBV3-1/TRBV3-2	CASSQNGLAGSYEQYF
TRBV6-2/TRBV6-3	CASSRLDRDSSPLHF
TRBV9	CASSVGPDNEQFF
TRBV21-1	CASDWGLAGADSYNEQFF
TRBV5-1	CASSLEGGHQPQHF
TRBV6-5	CASSPAGPYEQYF
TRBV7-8	CASSRGQGGNSGNTIYF
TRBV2	CASGGGWHTEAFF
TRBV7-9	CASSLDGNYGYTF
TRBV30	CAWSAGGLVEKLFF
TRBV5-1	CASSVGVENTEAFF
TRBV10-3	CAISVGGRANEKLFF
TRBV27	CASSPGHPNYGYTF
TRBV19	CASSPYGWANTGELFF
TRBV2	CASRALTDTQYF